The 5 T cell receptor beta chains below all came from one sample that was sequenced in a study of T cells after posttransplantation cyclophosphamide (dated by TCRdb to 2016 to 2018). Libraries were prepared through the immunoSEQ multiplex PCR assay. The table comes from immuneACCESS by way of TCRdb, which keeps in-frame sequences with V and J called. Part of the clones is missing from these tables; in studies checked, under half for an unresolved V gene and the rest for unknown reasons. This sample has about 53,000 clones in its table, and 86% of those were observed once. The ten largest make up around 2.8% of the sample. The sequenced sample was PBMCs. These receptors came from a man aged 25 to 45 with a blood cancer, CMV-positive, and with a related stem cell donor.

The J gene is TRBJ2-1, the V gene TRBV28; 11 nucleotides match TRBD2. The germline gives CDR1 MDHEN, CDR2 SYDVKM. Unmatched junction bases numbered 5, after V lost 5 bases and J lost 8 bases. The length of the CDR3 is 14 residues. The CDR3 loop is CASSLLAGVDEQFF. The CDR3 bases are TGTGCCAGCAGTCTACTAGCGGGAGTTGATGAGCAGTTCTTC. Full variable domain (remainder filled in from reference TRBV28 and TRBJ2-1): DVKVTQSSRYLVKRTGEKVFLECVQDMDHENMFWYRQDPGLGLRLIYFSYDVKMKEKGDIPEGYSVSREKKERFSLILESASTNQTSMYLCASSLLAGVDEQFFGPGTRLTVL.

This rearrangement joins TRBV5-1 to TRBJ2-3; D remains ambiguous. There are 14 residues in the CDR3. Germline assignment: CDR1 SGHRS and CDR2 YFSETQ. V was cut by 7 bases and J by 0 bases, with 12 bases left in between. CDR3 residues: CASAAPPSTDTQYF. The CDR3 DNA follows: TGCGCCAGCGCCGCGCCACCTAGCACAGATACGCAGTATTTT.

This chain links TRBV29-1 with TRBJ2-5; TRBD1 matches at 7 bases. The germline gives CDR1 SQVTM, CDR2 ANQGSEA. V lost 3 bases, J lost 0 bases, and 1 base stayed unmatched. The CDR3 sequence is 13 residues long. The CDR3 spells CSVEGQHQETQYF. The CDR3 DNA is TGCAGCGTTGAGGGACAGCACCAAGAGACCCAGTACTTC. The full variable domain, in which reference TRBV29-1 and TRBJ2-5 provide the parts outside the CDR3, is SAVISQKPSRDICQRGTSLTIQCQVDSQVTMMFWYRQQPGQSLTLIATANQGSEATYESGFVIDKFPISRPNLTFSTLTVSNMSPEDSSIYLCSVEGQHQETQYFGPGTRLLVL.

J is TRBJ2-5 and V is TRBV6-5; 7 bases agree with TRBD2. V shed 4 bases, J shed 11 bases, and the junction held 16 bases outside the gene matches. CDR3 length equals 15 residues. CDR1 MNHEY and CDR2 SVGAGI come from the germline V gene. As DNA, the CDR3 is TGTGCCAGCAGTTGGTCGGCGGGAGCGACGGGTGAGCAGTACTTC. Protein product: CASSWSAGATGEQYF.

The chain links TRBV27 to TRBJ2-5; 10 bases are shared with TRBD1. The CDR3 extends over 14 amino acids. CDR1 is MNHEY, CDR2 SMNVEV, per germline (reference sequence). V shed 6 bases and J 5 bases; nucleotides not matched to a gene: 6. The CDR3 loop reads CASSLGTGEETQYF. CDR3 nucleotides: TGTGCCAGCAGCCTTGGGACAGGGGAGGAGACCCAGTACTTC.